This T cell receptor beta chain was observed in a study of metastatic and nonmetastatic thyroid tumors. Study as a whole: Repertoires were compared across blood and tumor or nodule tissue from malignant and benign thyroid patients. Study-level results: Versus benign nodules, malignant thyroid tumors reportedly had significantly higher TCR beta diversity, in blood and tumor.

The germline V and J ends were trimmed by 0 bases and 0 bases, with 10 bases remaining between them. Germline CDR1 SGHNT, CDR2 YYREEE (reference sequence). CDR3 length: 15 residues. As regards this clone: The antigen is not known.

All patients were treatment-naive before thyroid surgery. As processed by the authors: What underpinned the distant-metastasis classifier for papillary thyroid cancer was the set of CDR3 differences across clinicopathological groups. TCRdb re-called the PCR reads with MiXCR. Here the V and J calls rest on TCRdb's processing, not on the authors' analysis. There are 7,000 to 9,500 clones in the sample; 29% occur only once, and 30% lies in the top ten. This chain links TRBV5-4 with TRBJ2-7; no reliable D call. The sample comprised tumor tissue. The source is a female donor with papillary thyroid cancer or a benign thyroid nodule (not recorded which). Some clones in this sample may be carry-over from other donors' samples. The CDR3 region has the DNA TGTGCCAGCAGCTTGGACTTTGCCTCCTCCTACGAGCAGTACTTC. Translated, it gives CASSLDFASSYEQYF.